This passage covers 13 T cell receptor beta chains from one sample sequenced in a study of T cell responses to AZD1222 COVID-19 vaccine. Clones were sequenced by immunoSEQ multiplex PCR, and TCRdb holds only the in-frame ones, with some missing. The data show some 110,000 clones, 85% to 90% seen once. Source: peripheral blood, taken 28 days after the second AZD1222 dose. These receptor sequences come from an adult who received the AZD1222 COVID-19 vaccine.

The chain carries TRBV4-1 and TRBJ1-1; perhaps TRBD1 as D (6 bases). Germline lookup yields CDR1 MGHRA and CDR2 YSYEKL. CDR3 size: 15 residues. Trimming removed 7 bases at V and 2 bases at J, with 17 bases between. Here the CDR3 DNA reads TGCGCCAGCACCACAGGGTCCCCGATTAACACTGAAGCTTTCTTT. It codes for CASTTGSPINTEAFF.

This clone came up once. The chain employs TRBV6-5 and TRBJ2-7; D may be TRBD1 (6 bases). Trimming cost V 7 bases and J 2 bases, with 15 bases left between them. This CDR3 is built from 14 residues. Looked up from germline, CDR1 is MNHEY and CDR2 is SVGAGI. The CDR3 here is CASKHNRQAYEQYF. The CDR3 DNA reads TGTGCCAGCAAACATAATCGACAGGCCTACGAGCAGTACTTC.

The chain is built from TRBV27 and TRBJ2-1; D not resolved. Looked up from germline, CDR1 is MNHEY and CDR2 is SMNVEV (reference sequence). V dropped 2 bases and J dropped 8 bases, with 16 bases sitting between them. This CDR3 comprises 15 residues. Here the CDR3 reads CASSLTRVPWDEQFF. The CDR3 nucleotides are TGTGCCAGCAGTTTAACCCGGGTCCCCTGGGATGAGCAGTTCTTC.

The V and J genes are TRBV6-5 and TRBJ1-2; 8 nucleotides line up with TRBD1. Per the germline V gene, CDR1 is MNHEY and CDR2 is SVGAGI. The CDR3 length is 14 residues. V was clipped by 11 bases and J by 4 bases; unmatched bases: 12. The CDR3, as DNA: TGTGCCGTCCCGGACAGGGCTCTGGGCTATGGCTACACCTTC. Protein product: CAVPDRALGYGYTF.

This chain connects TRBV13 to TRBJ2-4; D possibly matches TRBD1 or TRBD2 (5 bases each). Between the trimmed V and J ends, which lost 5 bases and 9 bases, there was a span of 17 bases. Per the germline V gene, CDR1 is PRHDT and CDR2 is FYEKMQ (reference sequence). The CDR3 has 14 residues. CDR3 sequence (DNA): TGTGCCAGCAGCCTGGGGACCGCAATAGGCATTCAGTACTTC. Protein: CASSLGTAIGIQYF.

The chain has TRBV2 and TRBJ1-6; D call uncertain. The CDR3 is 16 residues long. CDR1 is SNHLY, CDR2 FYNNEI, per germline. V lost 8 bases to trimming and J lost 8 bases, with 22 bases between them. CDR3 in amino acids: CASSLRSLAGYSPLHF. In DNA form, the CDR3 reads TGTGCCAGCTCCCTCCGTAGCCTCGCGGGGTATTCACCCCTCCACTTT.

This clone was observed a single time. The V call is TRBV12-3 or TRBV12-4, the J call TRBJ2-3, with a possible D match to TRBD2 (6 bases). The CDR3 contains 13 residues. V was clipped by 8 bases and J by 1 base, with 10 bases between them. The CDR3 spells CASWGVGTDTQYF. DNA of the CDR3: TGTGCCAGCTGGGGGGTTGGCACAGATACGCAGTATTTT.

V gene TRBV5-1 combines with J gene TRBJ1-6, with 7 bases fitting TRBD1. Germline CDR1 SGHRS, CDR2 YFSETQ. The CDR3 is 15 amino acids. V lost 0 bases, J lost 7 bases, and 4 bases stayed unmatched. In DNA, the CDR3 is TGCGCCAGCAGCTTGGACAGGGGAGGCAATTCACCCCTCCACTTT. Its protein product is CASSLDRGGNSPLHF.

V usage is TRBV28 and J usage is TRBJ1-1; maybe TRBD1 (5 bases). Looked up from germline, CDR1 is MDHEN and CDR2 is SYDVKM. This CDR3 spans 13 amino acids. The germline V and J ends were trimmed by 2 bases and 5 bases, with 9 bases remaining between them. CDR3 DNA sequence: TGTGCCAGCAGTTTACCAGGGTTAACTGAAGCTTTCTTT. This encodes CASSLPGLTEAFF. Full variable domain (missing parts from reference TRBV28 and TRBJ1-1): DVKVTQSSRYLVKRTGEKVFLECVQDMDHENMFWYRQDPGLGLRLIYFSYDVKMKEKGDIPEGYSVSREKKERFSLILESASTNQTSMYLCASSLPGLTEAFFGQGTRLTVV.

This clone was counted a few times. In DNA form, the CDR3 reads TGTGCCTGGAGTGTTCTACCGGGACGGGGGACTAACTATGGCTACACCTTC. As protein: CAWSVLPGRGTNYGYTF. V gene TRBV30 combines with J gene TRBJ1-2; the D gene is possibly TRBD1 (5 bases). With 0 bases removed from V and 0 bases from J, the gap between germline ends came to 17 bases. This CDR3 has 17 amino acids. The germline V gene encodes CDR1 GTSNPN and CDR2 SVGIG (reference sequence).

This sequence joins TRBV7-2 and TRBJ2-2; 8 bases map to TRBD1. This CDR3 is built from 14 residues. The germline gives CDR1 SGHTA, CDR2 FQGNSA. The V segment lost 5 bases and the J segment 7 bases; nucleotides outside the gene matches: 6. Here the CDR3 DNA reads TGTGCCAGCAGCCCACTACAGGGGGTCGGGGAGCTGTTTTTT. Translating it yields CASSPLQGVGELFF.

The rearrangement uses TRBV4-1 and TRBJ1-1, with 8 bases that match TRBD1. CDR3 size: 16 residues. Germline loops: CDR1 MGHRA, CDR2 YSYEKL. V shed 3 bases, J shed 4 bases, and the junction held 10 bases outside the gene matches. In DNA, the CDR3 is TGCGCCAGCAGCCACCTATCCGGACAGGGAGGCACTGAAGCTTTCTTT. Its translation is CASSHLSGQGGTEAFF.

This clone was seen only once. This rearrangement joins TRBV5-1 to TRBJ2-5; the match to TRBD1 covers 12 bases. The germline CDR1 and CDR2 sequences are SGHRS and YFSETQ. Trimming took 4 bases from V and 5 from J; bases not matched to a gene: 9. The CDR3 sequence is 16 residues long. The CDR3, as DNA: TGCGCCAGCAGCCTCCACGGGACAGGGGGCGAGGAGACCCAGTACTTC. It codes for CASSLHGTGGEETQYF.